The T cell receptor (beta chain) described here comes from a study of blood T cell repertoires in COVID-19. About the study: Samples representing acute and convalescent COVID-19 were sourced from the United States, Italy and Spain. Sample material is recorded as cDNA or gDNA derived from T cells, B-cell-depleted T cells, or PBMCs.

As handled by the study authors: From reference gene primer amplification, estimates of nucleated cell counts were derived. Sequencing used immunoSEQ multiplex PCR; TCRdb keeps in-frame clones, though not all of them. V and J calls plus clone size are reproduced from that table; the DNA served to infer D and trimming. Among 60,000 to 65,000 clones, about 70% were seen once, and the ten largest hold 5% to 5.5%. This CDR3 has 12 amino acids. With 4 bases removed from V and 1 base from J, the gap between germline ends came to 6 bases. Germline V gene data show CDR1 as SGHDT and CDR2 as YYEEEE. The sequencing sample was made of peripheral blood. The gene calls are TRBV5-6 and TRBJ2-7; D is unresolved. The receptor comes from a human donor in a cohort sampled during active COVID-19. The CDR3 reads CASSASSYEQYF. In nucleotides, the CDR3 is TGTGCCAGCAGCGCCAGTTCCTACGAGCAGTACTTC.